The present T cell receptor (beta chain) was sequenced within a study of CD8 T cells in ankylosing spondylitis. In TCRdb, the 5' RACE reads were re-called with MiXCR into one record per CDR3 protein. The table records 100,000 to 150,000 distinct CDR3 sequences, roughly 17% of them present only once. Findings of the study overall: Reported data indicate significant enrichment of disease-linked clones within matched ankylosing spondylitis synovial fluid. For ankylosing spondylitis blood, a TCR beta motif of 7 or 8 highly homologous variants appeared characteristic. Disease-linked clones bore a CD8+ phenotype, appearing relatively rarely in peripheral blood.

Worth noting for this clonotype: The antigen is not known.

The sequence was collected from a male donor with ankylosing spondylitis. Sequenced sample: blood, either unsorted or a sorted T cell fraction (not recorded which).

The CDR3 loop is CASSLASQGHEQYF. The CDR3 bases are TGTGCCAGCAGCTTGGCCTCACAGGGCCACGAGCAGTACTTC. This chain links TRBV5-6 with TRBJ2-7; a weak D match, TRBD1 (6 bases). CDR3 length: 14 amino acids. The ends were cut back, 0 bases at V and 5 bases at J, with 12 bases in the middle. Per the germline V gene, CDR1 is SGHDT and CDR2 is YYEEEE.